This T cell receptor beta chain was profiled in a study of vaccination and CD4 T cells after COVID-19. Turning to the study itself: Once diagnosed, patients had post-COVID samples drawn a median roughly 100 days later (range 35 to 161). Blood was drawn a median around 70 days post second dose, range 14 to 241.

One entry per CDR3 protein results from TCRdb running MiXCR on the PCR reads. Among 25,000 to 30,000 distinct CDR3 sequences, under 60% were seen once, and the ten largest hold around 6%. Indicated time point: late sampling 161 to 241 days after vaccination in a few convalescent patients. CDR3 length: 16 residues. The V gene lost 8 bases and the J gene lost 0 bases, with 19 bases spanning the gap. Germline values: CDR1 LNHNV, CDR2 YYDKDF (reference sequence). The V and J genes are TRBV15 and TRBJ1-1; D perhaps matches TRBD1 (5 bases). This receptor was identified in a human donor who had recovered from COVID-19. The sequencing used CD4+ T cells from blood, collected about 7 months after SARS-CoV-2 vaccination. CDR3 DNA sequence: TGTGCCACCTCGGGACTCCCCTTAGAGATGAACACTGAAGCTTTCTTT. Amino acids: CATSGLPLEMNTEAFF.